A single sample gave rise to the 15 T cell receptor beta chains below, sequenced in a study of blood T cell repertoires in COVID-19. Produced via immunoSEQ multiplex PCR; TCRdb's table is partial and in-frame only. This table has around 99,000 clones, around 90% appearing once. Sequences were obtained from peripheral blood. The receptors stem from a man in his forties with active or convalescent COVID-19.

The rearrangement joins TRBV6-5 to TRBJ1-3; D is undetermined. V lost 7 bases to trimming and J lost 0 bases, with 4 bases between them. The CDR3 runs 12 residues. Germline V CDR1 and CDR2: MNHEY, SVGAGI. CDR3 amino acids: CASISSGNTIYF. Written as DNA, the CDR3 is TGTGCCAGCATCTCCTCTGGAAACACCATATATTTT.

This clone was recorded a few times. The chain employs TRBV24-1 and TRBJ1-5; 9 nucleotides align to TRBD1. The germline gives CDR1 KGHDR, CDR2 SFDVKD. The CDR3 is made up of 14 amino acids. V gave up 3 bases and J gave up 7 bases; unmatched junction bases: 3. In DNA, the CDR3 is TGTGCCACCAGTGATACAGGGGGCGGCCAGCCCCAGCATTTT. As protein: CATSDTGGGQPQHF.

The J gene is TRBJ2-2, the V gene TRBV19; weak D call: TRBD2 (7 bases). Deletions cut 7 bases from V and 5 bases from J, with 14 bases between. The CDR3 is 14 amino acids. Germline V gene data show CDR1 as LNHDA and CDR2 as SQIVND (reference sequence). DNA of the CDR3: TGTGCCAGTAAACGGGGGGCAAGAACCGGGGAGCTGTTTTTT. Protein sequence: CASKRGARTGELFF.

V gene TRBV3-1 (or the pseudogene TRBV3-2) combines with J gene TRBJ2-1; D remains unclear. The germline V and J ends were trimmed by 0 bases and 5 bases, with 5 bases remaining between them. The CDR3 is 13 residues long. Germline assignment: CDR1 LGHDT and CDR2 YNNKEL (reference sequence). In nucleotides, the CDR3 is TGTGCCAGCAGCCAAGATGAGAACAATGAGCAGTTCTTC. Protein product: CASSQDENNEQFF.

Here the CDR3 DNA reads TGTGCCAGTTTACTAGCGGGAGGACATGAGCAGTTCTTC. It encodes CASLLAGGHEQFF. The chain has TRBV19 and TRBJ2-1; 12 bases map to TRBD2. After removal of 8 bases from V and 8 bases from J, the junction contained 4 bases not matched to a gene. The CDR3 has 13 amino acids. CDR1 and CDR2 (germline): LNHDA, SQIVND (reference sequence).

This chain joins TRBV5-1 and TRBJ2-7, with 14 positions matching TRBD2. Per germline, CDR1 SGHRS and CDR2 YFSETQ. Trimming at V came to 4 bases and at J to 7 bases, leaving 7 bases not matched to a gene. This CDR3 has 15 residues. The CDR3 coding sequence is TGCGCCAGCAGCCTCGGACTAGCGGGAGGCTGGGAGCAGTACTTC. It translates to CASSLGLAGGWEQYF. Drawing the rest from reference TRBV5-1 and TRBJ2-7, the complete variable domain is KAGVTQTPRYLIKTRGQQVTLSCSPISGHRSVSWYQQTPGQGLQFLFEYFSETQRNKGNFPGRFSGRQFSNSRSEMNVSTLELGDSALYLCASSLGLAGGWEQYFGPGTRLTVT.

The chain employs TRBV6-2 or TRBV6-3 and TRBJ2-1; possibly TRBD1 for D (5 bases). Trimming removed 1 base at V and 6 bases at J, with 19 bases between. Per germline, CDR1 MNHEY and CDR2 SVGEGT. There are 17 residues in the CDR3. DNA of the CDR3: TGTGCCAGCAGTTACTTTACCGGGCAGGGTAATACCAATGAGCAGTTCTTC. Translation: CASSYFTGQGNTNEQFF.

This clone was seen once. The V call is TRBV9, the J call TRBJ2-1; tentatively, D is TRBD1 (6 bases). Germline V gene data show CDR1 as SGDLS and CDR2 as YYNGEE. CDR3 length equals 15 residues. V was clipped by 3 bases and J by 7 bases, with 17 bases between them. The CDR3 bases are TGTGCCAGCAGCGCAGGGGCTAGCTCACGAAATGAGCAGTTCTTC. As protein: CASSAGASSRNEQFF. Full variable domain (missing parts from reference TRBV9 and TRBJ2-1): DSGVTQTPKHLITATGQRVTLRCSPRSGDLSVYWYQQSLDQGLQFLIQYYNGEERAKGNILERFSAQQFPDLHSELNLSSLELGDSALYFCASSAGASSRNEQFFGPGTRLTVL.

The chain uses TRBV18 and TRBJ2-6; TRBD1 might be the D (6 bases). Germline V gene lookup returns CDR1 KGHSH and CDR2 LQKENI. Trimming shortened V by 8 bases and J by 1 base, and 9 bases separated the two germline ends. The CDR3 runs to 14 residues. The CDR3 DNA is TGTGCCAGCACCCAGGGGTCTGGGGCCAACGTCCTGACTTTC. Translated: CASTQGSGANVLTF.

This clone was detected once. The V and J genes are TRBV5-1 and TRBJ1-2, with 10 bases fitting TRBD1. Germline V gives CDR1 SGHRS, CDR2 YFSETQ. V shed 3 bases and J 7 bases; nucleotides not matched to a gene: 9. This CDR3 contains 15 residues. CDR3 nucleotide sequence: TGCGCCAGCAGCTCCTCCGGGACAGGGGAAGGTGGCTACACCTTC. Amino acids: CASSSSGTGEGGYTF.

The CDR3 DNA follows: TGCGCCAGCAGTGAGGGTCCGAGTAGCTCCTACGAGCAGTACTTC. Translated: CASSEGPSSSYEQYF. This chain uses TRBV10-2 with TRBJ2-7; D is undetermined. The V gene's germline CDR1 is WSHSY and CDR2 SAAADI. The CDR3 consists of 15 residues. The V and J ends lost 2 bases and 0 bases respectively, with 11 bases between them.

V and J are TRBV11-2 and TRBJ2-5, with D tentatively TRBD1 (6 bases). Germline CDR1 is SGHAT and CDR2 is FQNNGV. Between the trimmed V and J ends, which lost 1 base and 5 bases, there was a span of 11 bases. This CDR3 is built from 14 residues. The CDR3, as DNA: TGTGCCAGCAGCTTAGGACAGGTAGTTGAGACCCAGTACTTC. Amino acids: CASSLGQVVETQYF.

This clone showed up just once. The V gene is TRBV5-3, the J gene TRBJ2-1; 14 nucleotides line up with TRBD2. Being an ORF, TRBV5-3 has a function that is uncertain. The V gene end was trimmed by 5 bases and the J gene end by 2 bases; junction bases not matched to a gene: 18. The CDR3 runs to 21 residues. In DNA form, the CDR3 reads TGTGCCAGAAGTGGGACCAATGGGACTAGCGGGAGAGACGTACCCTACAATGAGCAGTTCTTC. Amino acid sequence: CARSGTNGTSGRDVPYNEQFF.

This chain connects TRBV6-2 or TRBV6-3 to TRBJ2-7, with 7 nucleotides matching TRBD2. The trim removed 2 bases at V and 13 bases at J, leaving 11 bases unmatched. The germline V gene has CDR1 MNHEY and CDR2 SVGEGT. The CDR3 contains 13 residues. CDR3 loop: CASSYTGTTSPYF. The CDR3 DNA is TGTGCCAGCAGTTACACCGGGACTACGAGCCCCTACTTC.

This clone has only a few counts. V usage is TRBV27 and J usage is TRBJ1-2; 9 nucleotides line up with TRBD1. CDR3 length: 15 residues. Germline V CDR1 and CDR2: MNHEY, SMNVEV (reference sequence). Trimming at V came to 5 bases and at J to 4 bases, leaving 8 bases not matched to a gene. In DNA form, the CDR3 reads TGTGCCAGCAGTCCGCAACAGGGGGCGGGCTATGGCTACACCTTC. Protein sequence: CASSPQQGAGYGYTF.